A single sample gave rise to the 23 T cell receptor beta chains below, sequenced in a study of blood T cell repertoires in COVID-19. The method was immunoSEQ multiplex PCR; TCRdb's version includes in-frame clones alone and lacks a portion of them. This table has 13,000 to 15,000 clones, approximately 92% appearing once. Specimen: peripheral blood. The origin of the receptors is a human donor with active COVID-19. The donor label of this sample is uncertain.

The CDR3 nucleotides read TGTGCCAGCAGCTTTACTAGTTTGGGGGCGTACGAGCAGTACTTC. It translates to CASSFTSLGAYEQYF. The chain has TRBV5-5 and TRBJ2-7, with a weak D call TRBD1 (6 bases). The ends were cut back, 2 bases at V and 4 bases at J, with 16 bases in the middle. Germline CDR1 is SGHKS and CDR2 is YYEKEE (reference sequence). This CDR3 comprises 15 residues.

J is TRBJ2-5 and V is TRBV2, with 8 bases fitting TRBD2. V was clipped by 7 bases and J by 2 bases; unmatched bases: 3. CDR3 length: 13 residues. CDR1 SNHLY and CDR2 FYNNEI come from the germline V gene. CDR3 DNA sequence: TGTGCCAGCAATCGGGGGGGGCAAGAGACCCAGTACTTC. It translates to CASNRGGQETQYF.

The chain carries TRBV14 and TRBJ2-7, with 10 bases that match TRBD2. Losses at the gene ends were 0 bases for V and 2 bases for J; bases not matched to a gene: 1. There are 15 residues in the CDR3. CDR1 and CDR2 (germline): SGHDN, FVKESK. The CDR3 region has the DNA TGTGCCAGCAGCCAAGAACTAGCGGGACCCTACGAGCAGTACTTC. Encoded protein: CASSQELAGPYEQYF.

A single count supports this clone. The chain uses TRBV9 and TRBJ2-3, with D perhaps TRBD2 (5 bases). The V gene's germline CDR1 is SGDLS and CDR2 YYNGEE. V lost 4 bases to trimming and J lost 2 bases, with 14 bases between them. The CDR3 is made up of 15 amino acids. DNA of the CDR3: TGTGCCAGCAGCTGGTATGGAGGAGCCACAGATACGCAGTATTTT. This encodes CASSWYGGATDTQYF.

This clone has just one count. The chain links TRBV14 to TRBJ1-3; D possibly corresponds to TRBD1 (6 bases). V lost 1 base and J 0 bases, leaving 7 bases between the germline ends. In germline, CDR1 is SGHDN, CDR2 FVKESK. The CDR3 is 15 amino acids. CDR3 DNA sequence: TGTGCCAGCAGCCAAGTCAGGGGCTCTGGAAACACCATATATTTT. Its translation is CASSQVRGSGNTIYF. Supplemented by reference TRBV14 and TRBJ1-3, the full variable domain reads EAGVTQFPSHSVIEKGQTVTLRCDPISGHDNLYWYRRVMGKEIKFLLHFVKESKQDESGMPNNRFLAERTGGTYSTLKVQPAELEDSGVYFCASSQVRGSGNTIYFGEGSWLTVV.

The gene calls are TRBV5-4 and TRBJ2-3; TRBD1 is a possible D gene (5 bases). Looked up from germline, CDR1 is SGHNT and CDR2 is YYREEE (reference sequence). This CDR3 contains 15 residues. Trimming pared 2 bases from V and 1 base from J, leaving 11 bases between. The CDR3 nucleotides read TGTGCCAGCAGCTTTGGGGCGCAGGGCACAGATACGCAGTATTTT. Amino acid sequence: CASSFGAQGTDTQYF.

As DNA, the CDR3 is TGTGCCAGCAGCCCCTGGAGGGGGCGATACAGCGGGGAGCTGTTTTTT. Protein product: CASSPWRGRYSGELFF. The rearrangement joins TRBV7-2 to TRBJ2-2; D might be TRBD1 (7 bases). V was clipped by 5 bases and J by 7 bases, with 20 bases between them. The germline CDR1 and CDR2 sequences are SGHTA and FQGNSA. The CDR3 totals 16 residues. The full variable domain, in which reference TRBV7-2 and TRBJ2-2 provide the parts outside the CDR3, is GAGVSQSPSNKVTEKGKDVELRCDPISGHTALYWYRQSLGQGLEFLIYFQGNSAPDKSGLPSDRFSAERTGGSVSTLTIQRTQQEDSAVYLCASSPWRGRYSGELFFGEGSRLTVL.

This clone appeared once. The V and J genes are TRBV6-2 or TRBV6-3 and TRBJ1-3; D is unresolved. Germline assignment: CDR1 MNHEY and CDR2 SVGEGT. The CDR3 has 14 amino acids. V was shortened by 6 bases and J by 0 bases, with 9 bases between the two germline ends. The CDR3 spells CASSPKRSGNTIYF. For the CDR3, the DNA is TGTGCCAGCAGCCCCAAGCGCTCTGGAAACACCATATATTTT.

The J gene is TRBJ1-4, the V gene TRBV29-1, with D hard to call. Germline-derived CDR1 and CDR2 are SQVTM and ANQGSEA. This CDR3 contains 10 residues. Trimming pared 7 bases from V and 5 bases from J, leaving 5 bases between. CDR3 sequence reads: CSAENEKLFF. The CDR3 DNA reads as TGCAGCGCAGAGAATGAAAAACTGTTTTTT. The whole variable domain, filled in from reference TRBV29-1 and TRBJ1-4, reads SAVISQKPSRDICQRGTSLTIQCQVDSQVTMMFWYRQQPGQSLTLIATANQGSEATYESGFVIDKFPISRPNLTFSTLTVSNMSPEDSSIYLCSAENEKLFFGSGTQLSVL.

This clone was seen a few times. CDR3 protein: CASSDTGVGYTF. The CDR3 nucleotides are TGTGCCAGCAGCGACACAGGGGTTGGCTACACCTTC. J is TRBJ1-2 and V is TRBV11-2; 7 bases are a match to TRBD1. The CDR3 length is 12 residues. Germline V gene sequence: CDR1 SGHAT, CDR2 FQNNGV. J lost 7 bases, V lost 5 bases, and 4 bases had no gene match.

CDR3 nucleotide sequence: TGCGCCAGCAGTGAGTCAGGGGCGGGAGGGAGCACAGATACGCAGTATTTT. Translating gives CASSESGAGGSTDTQYF. The V gene is TRBV10-1, the J gene TRBJ2-3, with 9 bases matching TRBD2. Trimming cost V 0 bases and J 0 bases; bases outside gene matches: 4. CDR1 and CDR2 from the germline V gene are WNHNN and SYGVQD (reference sequence). There are 17 residues in the CDR3.

The chain uses TRBV27 and TRBJ2-3; TRBD1 might be the D (6 bases). Trimming stripped 6 bases from V and 5 bases from J, with 12 bases between. The germline gives CDR1 MNHEY, CDR2 SMNVEV (reference sequence). The CDR3 extends over 13 amino acids. The CDR3 DNA reads TGTGCCAGCAGCCGAACAGGGATAGATACGCAGTATTTT. Its protein product is CASSRTGIDTQYF.

The chain uses TRBV5-1 and TRBJ2-5; the D gene is possibly TRBD2 (5 bases). The CDR3 runs to 14 residues. Trimming pared 2 bases from V and 5 bases from J, leaving 13 bases between. Germline CDR1 SGHRS, CDR2 YFSETQ. This CDR3 is CASSLGLGWETQYF. The CDR3 nucleotides are TGCGCCAGCAGCTTAGGACTGGGGTGGGAGACCCAGTACTTC.

The rearrangement joins TRBV18 to TRBJ1-6, with D hard to call. Germline lookup yields CDR1 KGHSH and CDR2 LQKENI. V was trimmed by 6 bases and J by 7 bases, leaving 16 bases between them. The CDR3 extends over 15 amino acids. CDR3 in DNA: TGTGCCAGCTCGCCGTCTGAGGTGCCCAATTCACCCCTCCACTTT. It codes for CASSPSEVPNSPLHF.

The chain has TRBV6-6 and TRBJ2-1, with D possibly being TRBD2 (5 bases). The CDR3 covers 14 residues. Per germline, CDR1 MNHNY and CDR2 SVGAGI (reference sequence). Trimming left V 7 bases short and J 9 bases short, with 19 bases between. This chain's CDR3 is CASTPAGQRGEQFF. The CDR3 DNA sequence: TGTGCCAGCACACCGGCAGGCCAACGGGGTGAGCAGTTCTTC.

This rearrangement joins TRBV28 to TRBJ2-1; 14 positions agree with TRBD2. This CDR3 has 13 residues. Germline CDR1 and CDR2: MDHEN and SYDVKM. V shed 11 bases, J shed 7 bases, and the junction held 4 bases outside the gene matches. This CDR3 reads CAAGTSGRNEQFF. CDR3 nucleotides: TGTGCCGCGGGGACTAGCGGGAGAAATGAGCAGTTCTTC.

The chain joins TRBV6-1 to TRBJ1-5; TRBD1 is a possible D gene (5 bases). CDR3 size: 16 residues. Germline V lookup: CDR1 MNHNS, CDR2 SASEGT. V was pared by 1 base and J by 9 bases, with 19 bases between. CDR3 loop: CASSEGAAGRRGPQHF. DNA for the CDR3: TGTGCCAGCAGTGAAGGGGCCGCGGGGCGGAGGGGGCCCCAGCATTTT.

About this clone itself: The junction departs from germline at one end; a sequencing error may be responsible. The genes are TRBV4-1 and TRBJ2-3, with a possible D match to TRBD1 (5 bases). The CDR3 extends over 14 amino acids. The germline gives CDR1 MGHRA, CDR2 YSYEKL. The CDR3 nucleotides read TGCGCCAGCAGCCAAGACAGGGTATTGAGCCGGGTCCCCTTT. Its translation: CASSQDRVLSRVPF.

The chain is built from TRBV6-6 and TRBJ2-3, with D hard to call. V dropped 8 bases and J dropped 2 bases, with 11 bases sitting between them. The V gene's germline CDR1 is MNHNY and CDR2 SVGAGI (reference sequence). There are 13 residues in the CDR3. CDR3 in amino acids: CASGVTNTDTQYF. Here the CDR3 DNA reads TGTGCCAGCGGAGTGACGAACACAGATACGCAGTATTTT.

This chain joins TRBV19 and TRBJ1-1, with 7 bases identical to TRBD1. J was trimmed by 3 bases and V by 4 bases; bases with no gene match: 5. The CDR3 loop spans 14 amino acids. Germline CDR1 is LNHDA and CDR2 is SQIVND (reference sequence). The CDR3 region is CASSKGAVDTEAFF. The CDR3 nucleotides are TGTGCCAGTAGTAAGGGGGCAGTGGACACTGAAGCTTTCTTT.

The chain carries TRBV5-4 and TRBJ1-2, with 8 bases matching TRBD1. CDR1 is SGHNT, CDR2 YYREEE, per germline (reference sequence). With 6 bases clipped from V and 2 bases from J, the junction kept 9 bases outside the gene matches. The CDR3 loop spans 15 amino acids. The CDR3 spells CASNTDRVLNYGYTF. CDR3 DNA sequence: TGTGCCAGCAACACGGACAGGGTGTTGAACTATGGCTACACCTTC.

V usage is TRBV4-1 and J usage is TRBJ1-6; 8 nucleotides agree with TRBD1. V shed 3 bases, J shed 2 bases, and the junction held 12 bases outside the gene matches. CDR1 is MGHRA and CDR2 is YSYEKL in the germline V gene. The CDR3 runs to 19 residues. CDR3 sequence reads: CASSQGPGQGATYNSPLHF. The CDR3 DNA reads as TGCGCCAGCAGCCAGGGACCTGGACAGGGAGCAACCTATAATTCACCCCTCCACTTT.

The chain uses TRBV28 and TRBJ2-2; D perhaps matches TRBD1 (6 bases). Germline CDR1 is MDHEN and CDR2 is SYDVKM. CDR3 length equals 14 residues. The V end lost 2 bases, the J end lost 6 bases, and 10 bases lay between the germline ends. CDR3 loop: CASSLGQTAGELFF. CDR3 coding DNA: TGTGCCAGCAGTTTAGGACAGACCGCCGGGGAGCTGTTTTTT.